Listed here are 26 T cell receptor beta chains from one sample, sequenced in a study of T cells in Graves' hyperthyroidism and ophthalmopathy. TCR beta CDR3 regions were amplified from RNA. HTBI primers were the set used in a first-round RT-PCR of the TCR CDR3. TCRdb reanalysed the multiplex PCR reads using MiXCR and keeps one entry per CDR3 protein. The sample includes about 58,000 distinct CDR3 sequences, about 50% of them seen just once. Sample: blood. These receptors originate from a woman between 25 and 40 years old with Graves' ophthalmopathy.

The rearrangement links TRBV20-1 to TRBJ2-5, with D perhaps given as TRBD1 or TRBD2 (5 bases each). The CDR3 is 14 amino acids. V lost 4 bases and J lost 2, with 14 bases in between. From germline, CDR1 is DFQATT and CDR2 SNEGSKA (reference sequence). The CDR3 region has the DNA TGCAGTGCTACCCGGGGACCAGTTCAAGAGACCCAGTACTTC. Amino acids: CSATRGPVQETQYF.

The J gene is TRBJ2-1, the V gene TRBV2; 12 bases fit TRBD2. This CDR3 region has 13 residues. Germline V gives CDR1 SNHLY, CDR2 FYNNEI. Here the CDR3 DNA reads TGTGCTCCCTGGACTAGCGGGACCCCTGAGCAGTTCTTC. Translation: CAPWTSGTPEQFF.

Points on this clonotype: A read error is likely, as this CDR3 ends without the conserved phenylalanine or tryptophan. This chain uses TRBV5-1 with TRBJ2-7, with 9 bases identical to TRBD1. There are 15 residues in the CDR3. CDR1 is SGHRS and CDR2 is YFSETQ in the germline V gene. CDR3 DNA: TGCGCCAGCAGCTTGGGGGGACAGGGTACCTACAAGCAGTACCTC. Residues: CASSLGGQGTYKQYL.

Written as DNA, the CDR3 is TGCAGCGTTGCGCCACAGGGTTTCGAGCAGTACTTC. Protein sequence: CSVAPQGFEQYF. The chain has TRBV29-1 and TRBJ2-7, with D possibly matching TRBD1 (6 bases). CDR3 size: 12 residues. Trimming shortened V by 4 bases and J by 6 bases, and 13 bases separated the two germline ends. Germline loops: CDR1 SQVTM, CDR2 ANQGSEA.

By sample share, this clonotype is medium-sized. The chain couples TRBV7-9 to TRBJ1-6; 8 bases are a match to TRBD1. Germline trimming cut 4 bases from V and 11 bases from J; bases unmatched to any gene: 4. Germline CDR1 is SEHNR and CDR2 is FQNEAQ (reference sequence). CDR3 length: 13 residues. The CDR3 sequence: CASSSGGSAPLHF. DNA for the CDR3: TGTGCCAGCAGCTCAGGGGGCAGCGCACCCCTCCACTTT.

The chain links TRBV20-1 to TRBJ1-5; D is ambiguous. The V end was cut by 1 base, the J end by 0 bases, with 13 bases between. The germline CDR1 and CDR2 sequences are DFQATT and SNEGSKA (reference sequence). CDR3 size: 16 residues. The CDR3 region has the DNA TGCAGTGCTAGAGTGGGAGGCCGGGGTAGCAATCAGCCCCAGCATTTT. This gives the protein CSARVGGRGSNQPQHF.

This chain links TRBV7-3 with TRBJ2-3, with D tentatively TRBD2 (6 bases). The CDR3 consists of 16 residues. CDR1 SGHTA and CDR2 FQGTGA come from the germline V gene. V lost 5 bases and J 1 base, leaving 16 bases between the germline ends. CDR3 amino acids: CASSPYGGAGTDTQYF. The CDR3 DNA follows: TGTGCCAGCAGCCCCTACGGGGGAGCGGGCACAGATACGCAGTATTTT.

Concerning this clonotype: A much more abundant neighbour one base away suggests this may be a read error. V is TRBV24-1 and J is TRBJ2-5; 11 bases map to TRBD1. The CDR3 extends over 13 amino acids. From germline, CDR1 is KGHDR and CDR2 SFDVKD. CDR3 nucleotides: TGTGCCACCAGGGGACAGGGGGATGAGACCCAGCACTTC. Translating it yields CATRGQGDETQHF.

The chain carries TRBV7-9 and TRBJ1-4; no clear D. The CDR3 is made up of 12 amino acids. V was pared by 5 bases and J by 7 bases, with 8 bases between. Germline CDR1 and CDR2: SEHNR and FQNEAQ (reference sequence). The CDR3 DNA is TGTGCCAGCAGCCTGAACACTGAAAAACTGTTTTTT. It yields the protein CASSLNTEKLFF.

With respect to this clonotype: It may be a read error: a sequence one base away is much more abundant. The chain carries TRBV27 and TRBJ1-6; D is possibly TRBD1 (6 bases). Germline CDR1 reads MNHEY; CDR2 reads SMNVEV (reference sequence). CDR3 length: 14 residues. CDR3 DNA sequence: TGTGCCAGCAGTTTGGGGGGCTGGGATTCACCCCCCCACTTT. The encoded protein is CASSLGGWDSPPHF.

A remark on this clonotype: At one boundary the junction diverges from the germline segment, which might be a read error. The V call is TRBV7-3, the J call TRBJ1-1; D is unclear. The CDR3 extends over 13 amino acids. Germline CDR1 reads SGHTA; CDR2 reads FQGTGA. Here the CDR3 DNA reads TGTGCCAGCAGCTTCGGGGTCAACACTGAGGCTTGCTTT. Protein: CASSFGVNTEACF.

This clonotype was counted at least ten times. V is TRBV7-2 and J is TRBJ2-7; TRBD2 is a possible D gene (6 bases). V lost 5 bases and J 7 bases, leaving 18 bases between the germline ends. CDR1 SGHTA and CDR2 FQGNSA come from the germline V gene. This CDR3 spans 14 amino acids. The CDR3 DNA is TGTGCCAGCAGCCTTCGGCCGGGACTCCAGGAGCAGTACTTC. As protein: CASSLRPGLQEQYF. The variable domain in full, completed from reference TRBV7-2 and TRBJ2-7, reads GAGVSQSPSNKVTEKGKDVELRCDPISGHTALYWYRQSLGQGLEFLIYFQGNSAPDKSGLPSDRFSAERTGGSVSTLTIQRTQQEDSAVYLCASSLRPGLQEQYFGPGTRLTVT.

The count of this clonotype is one. The chain recombines TRBV24-1 with TRBJ1-4, with 7 bases aligning to TRBD1. J gave up 2 bases and V 3 bases, and 2 bases lay outside the gene matches. From germline, CDR1 is KGHDR and CDR2 SFDVKD. The CDR3 contains 15 residues. The CDR3 coding sequence is TGTGCCACCAGTGATACAGGGGTGACTAATGAAAAACTGTTTTTT. Translating it yields CATSDTGVTNEKLFF.

This clonotype was recorded many times. This chain joins TRBV28 and TRBJ2-3; 9 bases are shared with TRBD2. The J segment lost 3 bases and the V segment lost 7 bases, leaving 8 bases of the junction unmatched. CDR3 size: 15 residues. Germline V lookup: CDR1 MDHEN, CDR2 SYDVKM. The CDR3 here is CASNGGRGSTDTQYF. In DNA, the CDR3 is TGTGCCAGCAATGGCGGGAGGGGGAGTACAGATACGCAGTATTTT.

In the case of this clonotype: The missing conserved phenylalanine or tryptophan at the end of this CDR3 makes a read error likely. The chain couples TRBV28 to TRBJ1-2, with D uncertain. The V end lost 3 bases, the J end lost 4 bases, and 6 bases lay between the germline ends. The CDR3 covers 12 residues. CDR1 is MDHEN, CDR2 SYDVKM, per germline. The CDR3 is CASSFGFYGYTL. The DNA of the CDR3 is TGTGCCAGCAGTTTCGGCTTCTATGGCTACACCCTC.

This clonotype was seen many times. The J gene is TRBJ2-3, the V gene TRBV9, with TRBD2 identical over 7 bases. CDR3 length equals 15 residues. Trimming removed 0 bases from V and 2 bases from J; junction bases left unmatched: 3. Germline lookup yields CDR1 SGDLS and CDR2 YYNGEE. CDR3 DNA: TGTGCCAGCAGCGTAGGGGCGGGAGCCACAGATACGCAGTATTTT. This translates into CASSVGAGATDTQYF.

The chain has TRBV9 and TRBJ1-5; unclear D gene. Trimming took off 2 bases at V and 14 bases at J, with 14 bases between the two ends. Looked up from germline, CDR1 is SGDLS and CDR2 is YYNGEE. This CDR3 comprises 12 residues. DNA of the CDR3: TGTGCCAGCAGCGTGGGCCTGTGGAATGAGCATTTT. Translation: CASSVGLWNEHF.

This clonotype was picked up one time. The chain uses TRBV20-1 and TRBJ1-5, with 9 bases fitting TRBD1. CDR3 length equals 14 residues. V lost 6 bases, J lost 2 bases, and 5 bases stayed unmatched. CDR1 and CDR2 (germline): DFQATT, SNEGSKA (reference sequence). The chain's CDR3 is CSARRTGGNQPQHF. The CDR3, as DNA: TGCAGTGCGAGGAGGACAGGGGGCAATCAGCCCCAGCATTTT.

Notes on this clonotype: Just one base apart from a much larger clone, this may be a read error. The gene calls are TRBV10-3 and TRBJ2-3, with D uncertain. V was cut by 11 bases and J by 2 bases, with 14 bases left in between. The CDR3 is 13 residues long. Germline V gene sequence: CDR1 ENHRY, CDR2 SYGVKD. The CDR3 protein is CARSSPATDTQYF. Here the CDR3 DNA reads TGTGCCCGCAGTTCCCCCGCCACAGATACGCAGTATTTT.

The chain carries TRBV19 and TRBJ1-5; a possible D gene is TRBD1 (6 bases). This CDR3 has 12 residues. Germline CDR1 reads LNHDA; CDR2 reads SQIVND (reference sequence). The ends were cut back, 6 bases at V and 9 bases at J, with 12 bases in the middle. As DNA, the CDR3 is TGTGCCAGTAGGATCGGGGGGCCGCCCCAGCATTTT. Protein sequence: CASRIGGPPQHF.

The table lists this clonotype with many counts. The chain joins TRBV5-6 to TRBJ2-7; 7 bases map to TRBD1. The CDR3 covers 15 residues. Trimming at V came to 4 bases and at J to 0 bases, leaving 7 bases not matched to a gene. Germline CDR1 SGHDT, CDR2 YYEEEE. CDR3 coding DNA: TGTGCCAGCAGCAAAGGGACAGCGAGCTCCTACGAGCAGTACTTC. This encodes CASSKGTASSYEQYF.

A word on this clonotype: This sequence may be a read error, since a much larger clone differs from it by one base. The chain's CDR3 is CASSYSVSSYEQYF. In DNA form, the CDR3 reads TGTGCCAGCAGTTATTCGGTGTCTTCCTACGAGCAGTACTTC. This chain joins TRBV6-4 and TRBJ2-7; D is unclear. The CDR3 loop spans 14 amino acids. V gave up 5 bases and J gave up 1 base, with 12 bases separating them. In germline, CDR1 is MRHNA, CDR2 SNTAGT.

The chain couples TRBV20-1 to TRBJ2-1; D is undetermined. Trimming took 0 bases from V and 1 from J, leaving 10 bases between them. The CDR3 length is 15 residues. CDR1 and CDR2 (germline): DFQATT, SNEGSKA (reference sequence). The DNA of the CDR3 is TGCAGTGCTAGAGAAATTGGGCGGTCCTACAATGAGCAGTTCTTC. As protein: CSAREIGRSYNEQFF.

CDR3 coding DNA: TGCGCCAGCAGTAGCCGGGACAGGGGGGACAACTATGGCTACACCTTC. Residues: CASSSRDRGDNYGYTF. The chain combines TRBV10-1 with TRBJ1-2, with TRBD1 identical over 11 bases. The CDR3 contains 16 residues. V lost 5 bases and J lost 2; bases outside the gene matches: 7. Germline V lookup: CDR1 WNHNN, CDR2 SYGVQD (reference sequence).

V usage is TRBV21-1 and J usage is TRBJ1-1. TRBV21-1 is a pseudogene segment. This CDR3 contains 13 residues. The CDR3 reads CASRKGRNTEAFF. In DNA, the CDR3 is TGTGCCAGCAGAAAAGGGAGGAACACTGAAGCTTTCTTT.

The sample holds one count of this clonotype. One end of the junction fails to match germline, which may point to a read error. The chain joins TRBV20-1 to TRBJ1-5; possibly TRBD1 for D (6 bases). The V gene's germline CDR1 is DFQATT and CDR2 SNEGSKA (reference sequence). This CDR3 has 15 residues. The CDR3 loop reads CGARRGGEGEQPQHF. The CDR3 region has the DNA TGCGGTGCTAGGAGGGGGGGAGAGGGAGAACAGCCCCAGCATTTT.